This TCR beta chain was recovered during a study of cytomegalovirus exposure and HLA in healthy donors. Study overall: There were some 120 million unique TCR beta sequences, drawn from about 179 million T cells, in an earlier analysis.

Healthy bone marrow donors supplied every sample. Unrecorded immune exposure was likely among donors, who were nominally healthy when sampled. Primers for the PCR totalled 60 Vbeta and 13 Jbeta. Produced via immunoSEQ multiplex PCR; TCRdb's table is partial and in-frame only. In the table there are fewer than 250,000 clones, 60% to 85% of which are singletons. CDR3 size: 15 residues. CDR1 is MGHRA, CDR2 YSYEKL, per germline. The gene calls are TRBV4-1 and TRBJ2-5; 11 bases match TRBD2. The J call may be mistaken, given a closer DNA end match to TRBJ2-7. This TCR was recovered from a man aged 40-49 years in good health and CMV-seronegative. The sample comprised PBMCs. CDR3 DNA sequence: TGCGCCAGCAGCCAGCTAGCGGGAGGCCCCTACGAGCAGTACTTC. Protein sequence: CASSQLAGGPYEQYF.